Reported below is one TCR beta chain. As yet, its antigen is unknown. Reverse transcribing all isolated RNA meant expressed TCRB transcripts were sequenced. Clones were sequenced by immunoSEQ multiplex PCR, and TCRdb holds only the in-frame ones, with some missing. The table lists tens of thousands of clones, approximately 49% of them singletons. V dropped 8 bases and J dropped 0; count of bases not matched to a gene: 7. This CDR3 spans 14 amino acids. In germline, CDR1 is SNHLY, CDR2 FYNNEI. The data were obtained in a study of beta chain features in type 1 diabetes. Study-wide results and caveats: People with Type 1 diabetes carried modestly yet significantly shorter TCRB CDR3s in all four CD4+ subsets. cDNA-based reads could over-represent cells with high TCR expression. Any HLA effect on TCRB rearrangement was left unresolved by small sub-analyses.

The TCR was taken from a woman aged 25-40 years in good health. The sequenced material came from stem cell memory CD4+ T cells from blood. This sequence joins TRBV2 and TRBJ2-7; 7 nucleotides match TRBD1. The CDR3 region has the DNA TGTGCCAGCCGAGACAGGGTCGGCTCCTACGAGCAGTACTTC. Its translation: CASRDRVGSYEQYF.